What follows are 14 T cell receptor beta chains derived from one specimen sequenced in a study of beta chain features in type 1 diabetes. Their specific antigens are unknown. The study reverse transcribed the entire isolated RNA, so it sequenced expressed TCRB transcripts. Profiled with immunoSEQ multiplex PCR; TCRdb holds only in-frame clones, not every one. This table has 300,000 to 350,000 clones, around an eighth appearing once. Whole-study findings and limits: A moderate, significant TCRB CDR3 shortening appeared in type 1 diabetes across four CD4+ subsets.

Sequenced sample: naive CD4+ T cells from blood. The source of these receptors is a woman younger than 30 with type 1 diabetes.

The chain recombines TRBV7-3 with TRBJ2-1; D unresolved. The CDR3 covers 14 residues. V was shortened by 5 bases and J by 0 bases, with 8 bases between the two germline ends. Germline CDR1 SGHTA, CDR2 FQGTGA. Here the CDR3 reads CASSPAGSYNEQFF. The CDR3 coding sequence is TGTGCCAGCAGCCCCGCCGGCTCCTACAATGAGCAGTTCTTC. Combining the CDR3 with reference TRBV7-3 and TRBJ2-1 gives the whole variable domain GAGVSQTPSNKVTEKGKYVELRCDPISGHTALYWYRQSLGQGPEFLIYFQGTGAADDSGLPNDRFFAVRPEGSVSTLKIQRTERGDSAVYLCASSPAGSYNEQFFGPGTRLTVL.

The chain recombines TRBV27 with TRBJ1-4, with 7 bases aligning to TRBD1. The germline gives CDR1 MNHEY, CDR2 SMNVEV (reference sequence). The V segment lost 5 bases and the J segment 11 bases; nucleotides outside the gene matches: 11. The length of the CDR3 is 14 residues. CDR3 in amino acids: CASSPRQGLRKLFF. The CDR3 DNA reads TGTGCCAGCAGTCCCCGACAGGGTTTGAGGAAACTGTTTTTT.

The rearrangement uses TRBV7-2 and TRBJ2-2; D is unresolved. The ends were cut back, 2 bases at V and 5 bases at J, with 9 bases in the middle. This CDR3 is built from 14 residues. The germline CDR1 and CDR2 sequences are SGHTA and FQGNSA. The CDR3 loop is CASSLPRRTGELFF. The CDR3 nucleotides read TGTGCCAGCAGCTTACCACGTCGGACCGGGGAGCTGTTTTTT.

This clone appeared a few times. The chain recombines TRBV7-9 with TRBJ2-5, with 9 bases lining up with TRBD1. V lost 1 base and J lost 0; bases outside the gene matches: 0. Germline CDR1 is SEHNR and CDR2 is FQNEAQ (reference sequence). The CDR3 spans 15 residues. The CDR3 DNA reads as TGTGCCAGCAGCTTAGGGGACAGGGACCAAGAGACCCAGTACTTC. It specifies CASSLGDRDQETQYF. Drawing the rest from reference TRBV7-9 and TRBJ2-5, the complete variable domain is DTGVSQNPRHKITKRGQNVTFRCDPISEHNRLYWYRQTLGQGPEFLTYFQNEAQLEKSRLLSDRFSAERPKGSFSTLEIQRTEQGDSAMYLCASSLGDRDQETQYFGPGTRLLVL.

With regard to this clone: The same CDR3 can be traced to other DNA sequences in this sample. This sequence joins TRBV30 and TRBJ2-1, with a weak D call TRBD2 (6 bases). The CDR3 extends over 13 amino acids. Trimming took 1 base from V and 3 from J, leaving 7 bases between them. Germline CDR1 is GTSNPN and CDR2 is SVGIG (reference sequence). The CDR3 DNA follows: TGTGCCTGGAGTGGGACTAACTACAATGAGCAGTTCTTC. The encoded protein is CAWSGTNYNEQFF.

The J gene is TRBJ2-5, the V gene TRBV19; 9 bases agree with TRBD1. V lost 6 bases to trimming and J lost 4 bases; unmatched junction nucleotides: 6. The CDR3 is made up of 14 amino acids. Germline-derived CDR1 and CDR2 are LNHDA and SQIVND (reference sequence). CDR3 in amino acids: CASSTGQGPETQYF. As DNA, the CDR3 is TGTGCCAGTAGCACGGGACAGGGCCCAGAGACCCAGTACTTC.

The chain combines TRBV29-1 with TRBJ2-4; TRBD1 matches at 10 bases. V was clipped by 1 base and J by 8 bases; unmatched bases: 5. CDR1 and CDR2 (germline): SQVTM, ANQGSEA. The CDR3 runs 14 residues. This CDR3 reads CSVEGPGTGDIQYF. The CDR3 nucleotides read TGCAGCGTTGAAGGGCCCGGGACAGGGGACATTCAGTACTTC.

This clone was detected only a few times. This chain joins TRBV30 and TRBJ2-5; 7 nucleotides match TRBD1. This CDR3 region has 15 residues. Germline lookup yields CDR1 GTSNPN and CDR2 SVGIG (reference sequence). V lost 5 bases and J lost 4; bases outside the gene matches: 13. CDR3 protein: CAWSTGTEGRETQYF. The CDR3 DNA reads as TGTGCCTGGTCAACTGGGACAGAGGGGAGAGAGACCCAGTACTTC. Full variable domain (rest looked up from reference TRBV30 and TRBJ2-5): SQTIHQWPATLVQPVGSPLSLECTVEGTSNPNLYWYRQAAGRGLQLLFYSVGIGQISSEVPQNLSASRPQDRQFILSSKKLLLSDSGFYLCAWSTGTEGRETQYFGPGTRLLVL.

This clone turned up a few times. The V gene is TRBV19, the J gene TRBJ2-1; 14 nucleotides align to TRBD2. CDR3 length: 14 amino acids. Germline-derived CDR1 and CDR2 are LNHDA and SQIVND (reference sequence). The J segment lost 10 bases and the V segment lost 7 bases, leaving 6 bases of the junction unmatched. The DNA of the CDR3 is TGTGCCAGTACCGGGACTAGCGGGAGACGGGAGCAGTTCTTC. Encoded protein: CASTGTSGRREQFF. Full variable domain (rest looked up from reference TRBV19 and TRBJ2-1): DGGITQSPKYLFRKEGQNVTLSCEQNLNHDAMYWYRQDPGQGLRLIYYSQIVNDFQKGDIAEGYSVSREKKESFPLTVTSAQKNPTAFYLCASTGTSGRREQFFGPGTRLTVL.

This clone was counted once. The J gene is TRBJ1-1, the V gene TRBV10-2; D unclear. The CDR3 totals 13 residues. Trimming left V 6 bases short and J 1 base short, with 9 bases between. The V gene's germline CDR1 is WSHSY and CDR2 SAAADI. The CDR3 sequence: CASRQPWNTEAFF. The CDR3 region has the DNA TGCGCCAGCAGACAGCCCTGGAACACTGAAGCTTTCTTT.

The chain uses TRBV28 and TRBJ1-1, with TRBD1 matching 7 bases. The germline V gene has CDR1 MDHEN and CDR2 SYDVKM. The CDR3 runs 13 residues. With 6 bases clipped from V and 5 bases from J, the junction kept 6 bases outside the gene matches. CDR3 DNA: TGTGCCAGCAGCCTTTCAGGGGGAACTGAAGCTTTCTTT. It yields the protein CASSLSGGTEAFF.

This clone was observed a handful of times. The chain combines TRBV16 with TRBJ2-1; unclear D gene. Trimming left V 0 bases short and J 10 bases short, with 7 bases between. This CDR3 is built from 12 residues. Germline lookup yields CDR1 KGHSY and CDR2 FQNENV. Here the CDR3 reads CASSQSTREQFF. In nucleotides, the CDR3 is TGTGCCAGCAGCCAATCCACTCGAGAGCAGTTCTTC.

Only a few counts were recorded for this clone. The chain combines TRBV5-6 with TRBJ2-4; weak D call: TRBD2 (5 bases). V was clipped by 2 bases and J by 0 bases, with 12 bases between them. CDR3 length equals 16 residues. Germline loops: CDR1 SGHDT, CDR2 YYEEEE. The CDR3 reads CASSFGLMRAKNIQYF. CDR3 DNA sequence: TGTGCCAGCAGCTTCGGACTTATGAGAGCCAAAAACATTCAGTACTTC.

The chain combines TRBV20-1 with TRBJ1-1, with 8 positions matching TRBD1. V shed 6 bases, J shed 10 bases, and the junction held 4 bases outside the gene matches. CDR1 is DFQATT, CDR2 SNEGSKA, per germline (reference sequence). The CDR3 length is 10 residues. The CDR3 nucleotides read TGCAGTGCCGTGACAGGGGTAGCTTTCTTT. Its translation: CSAVTGVAFF.